This TCR beta chain was sequenced during a study of PD-1 blockade in classical Hodgkin lymphoma. TCRdb's copy holds only in-frame clones and misses some; the assay was immunoSEQ multiplex PCR. The sample lists tens of thousands of clones, 89% occurring once. Time point: newly diagnosed, previously untreated cHL patient sample. Starting with thawed PBMCs, CD4+ T cells were purified by magnetic negative selection. The J segment lost 2 bases and the V segment lost 4 bases, leaving 16 bases of the junction unmatched. The CDR3 is made up of 20 amino acids. Germline CDR1 and CDR2: SGHVT and SQSDAQ. The genes are TRBV7-4 and TRBJ1-5; 11 positions agree with TRBD1. The receptor's source is a human donor with classical Hodgkin lymphoma. The sequenced sample was CD4+ T cells from blood. For the CDR3, the DNA is TGTGCCAGCAGCTCTAGGGGGACAGGGGGTAAAGTTTATGGCAATCAGCCCCAGCATTTT. Its protein is CASSSRGTGGKVYGNQPQHF.